The 32 T cell receptor beta chains given below trace back to one sample, sequenced in a study of radiotherapy plus CTLA-4 blockade in lung cancer. Sequenced by immunoSEQ multiplex PCR; TCRdb stores in-frame clones only, minus some. Found here are some 60,000 clones, approximately 76% of them singletons; the top ten hold around 2.8%. Sample: peripheral blood, taken from a patient treated with radiotherapy plus ipilimumab. The receptors were gathered from a human donor with non-small cell lung cancer who had a complete response to radiotherapy plus ipilimumab.

The V gene is TRBV11-3, the J gene TRBJ2-3; D ambiguous. The V gene's germline CDR1 is SGHNT and CDR2 YENEEA. Trimming removed 5 bases from V and 3 bases from J, with 9 bases in between. This CDR3 has 13 amino acids. DNA for the CDR3: TGTGCCAGCAGCCCCATCGGGACAGATACGCAGTATTTT. It encodes CASSPIGTDTQYF.

This clone was counted between two and nine times. V usage is TRBV27 and J usage is TRBJ1-2; 8 nucleotides line up with TRBD1. The J segment lost 2 bases and the V segment lost 5 bases, leaving 7 bases of the junction unmatched. Germline assignment: CDR1 MNHEY and CDR2 SMNVEV (reference sequence). The CDR3 runs to 15 residues. CDR3 sequence (DNA): TGTGCCAGCAGTCTCAGGGGGCGCGTAAACTATGGCTACACCTTC. It translates to CASSLRGRVNYGYTF.

This clone was counted a single time. The chain has TRBV2 and TRBJ2-2, with 11 bases that match TRBD2. After removal of 4 bases from V and 7 bases from J, the junction contained 5 bases not matched to a gene. Germline loops: CDR1 SNHLY, CDR2 FYNNEI. The CDR3 runs 15 residues. The CDR3 DNA reads as TGTGCCAGCAGTGGTAGCGGGAGGGTAAACGGGGAGCTGTTTTTT. Amino acids: CASSGSGRVNGELFF.

The V call is TRBV15, the J call TRBJ2-1; 12 nucleotides match TRBD2. V trimming: 3 bases; J trimming: 0 bases; junction bases outside the gene matches: 9. Germline lookup yields CDR1 LNHNV and CDR2 YYDKDF (reference sequence). This CDR3 is 19 amino acids long. CDR3 in DNA: TGTGCCACCAGCAGGGCTAGGGGGACTAGCGGGCGCTCCTACAATGAGCAGTTCTTC. Translating it yields CATSRARGTSGRSYNEQFF.

The chain employs TRBV28 and TRBJ1-3, with 7 bases identical to TRBD1. The trim removed 5 bases at V and 4 bases at J, leaving 5 bases unmatched. The germline V gene encodes CDR1 MDHEN and CDR2 SYDVKM. This CDR3 is 14 amino acids long. Written as DNA, the CDR3 is TGTGCCAGCAGTCCTACAGGGGTCGGAAACACCATATATTTT. This encodes CASSPTGVGNTIYF.

This clone was found a few times. The chain couples TRBV29-1 to TRBJ1-1, with 7 nucleotides matching TRBD1. CDR1 and CDR2 (germline): SQVTM, ANQGSEA. V lost 8 bases to trimming and J lost 6 bases; unmatched junction nucleotides: 12. The CDR3 spans 13 residues. CDR3 residues: CSFRDSWNPEAFF. In DNA form, the CDR3 reads TGCAGCTTCAGGGACAGTTGGAATCCTGAAGCTTTCTTT.

This chain links TRBV1 with TRBJ2-2; the table's TRBD1 call for D was not verified on the DNA. TRBV1 is given as a pseudogene. This CDR3 has 16 residues. CDR3 region: CTSSPGTVLCTGELFF. The CDR3 DNA reads TGCACCAGCAGCCCCGGGACAGTTTTATGCACCGGGGAGCTGTTTTTT.

The V and J genes are TRBV4-3 and TRBJ1-2; 10 nucleotides align to TRBD1. This CDR3 has 14 amino acids. Germline V lookup: CDR1 LGHNA, CDR2 YSLEER. V gave up 3 bases and J gave up 7 bases; unmatched junction bases: 5. CDR3 region: CASSQGTGAGGYTF. The CDR3 nucleotides read TGCGCCAGCAGCCAGGGGACAGGGGCTGGTGGCTACACCTTC.

V and J are TRBV6-1 and TRBJ2-7; D is uncertain. The germline CDR1 and CDR2 sequences are MNHNS and SASEGT. Trimming cost V 6 bases and J 4 bases, with 7 bases left between them. CDR3 length equals 11 residues. For the CDR3, the DNA is TGTGCCAGCAGGAGCTTTTACGAGCAGTACTTC. Translated: CASRSFYEQYF.

The genes are TRBV27 and TRBJ2-1; 7 nucleotides align to TRBD2. Unmatched junction bases numbered 6, after V lost 1 base and J lost 6 bases. Germline CDR1 reads MNHEY; CDR2 reads SMNVEV (reference sequence). The CDR3 covers 15 residues. CDR3 in amino acids: CASSLWGGPRNEQFF. The CDR3 bases are TGTGCCAGCAGTTTATGGGGAGGGCCCCGCAATGAGCAGTTCTTC.

The rearrangement links TRBV28 to TRBJ2-5, with 7 bases matching TRBD1. Trimming cost V 5 bases and J 5 bases; bases outside gene matches: 8. Looked up from germline, CDR1 is MDHEN and CDR2 is SYDVKM. This CDR3 is 14 amino acids long. Written as DNA, the CDR3 is TGTGCCAGCAGTAATAGACAGGGACCGGAGACCCAGTACTTC. It codes for CASSNRQGPETQYF.

The chain is built from TRBV6-1 and TRBJ1-3; 9 bases are shared with TRBD1. Trimming cost V 4 bases and J 2 bases; bases outside gene matches: 9. The CDR3 extends over 17 amino acids. Germline V lookup: CDR1 MNHNS, CDR2 SASEGT. The CDR3 sequence: CASSVTGTGRTGNTIYF. The CDR3 DNA reads TGTGCCAGCAGTGTTACCGGGACAGGGAGAACTGGAAACACCATATATTTT.

V gene TRBV4-3 combines with J gene TRBJ2-6, with D hard to call. The CDR3 runs to 18 residues. The germline V and J ends were trimmed by 2 bases and 0 bases, with 14 bases remaining between them. Germline V CDR1 and CDR2: LGHNA, YSLEER. The CDR3 here is CASSQSLAGISGANVLTF. The CDR3, as DNA: TGCGCCAGCAGCCAATCGTTGGCAGGTATCTCTGGGGCCAACGTCCTGACTTTC.

The chain has TRBV7-9 and TRBJ1-4; 8 bases match TRBD1. The trim removed 5 bases at V and 12 bases at J, leaving 17 bases unmatched. Germline-derived CDR1 and CDR2 are SEHNR and FQNEAQ (reference sequence). This CDR3 is 16 amino acids long. CDR3 DNA: TGTGCCAGCAGCCCTGGACAGGGCGCCGTATATAGGCAACTGTTTTTT. Translation gives CASSPGQGAVYRQLFF.

Turning to this clone: The germline gene is not matched at one end of the junction; a read error may be the cause. The rearrangement joins TRBV18 to TRBJ2-2, with D possibly TRBD2 on 5 matching bases. This CDR3 has 15 amino acids. Germline CDR1 KGHSH, CDR2 LQKENI. DNA of the CDR3: TGTGCCAGCTCACCTCAGAGAGGATACACCGGGGAGCTGCTTTTT. Protein product: CASSPQRGYTGELLF.

This rearrangement joins TRBV6-6 to TRBJ1-2; the D is unclear. The CDR3 contains 15 residues. The germline gives CDR1 MNHNY, CDR2 SVGAGI (reference sequence). V was shortened by 6 bases and J by 5 bases, with 19 bases between the two germline ends. This chain's CDR3 is CASSAEGRTAYGYTF. CDR3 sequence (DNA): TGTGCCAGCAGCGCTGAGGGCAGGACCGCATATGGCTACACCTTC.

The V gene is TRBV5-1, the J gene TRBJ2-1; weak D call: TRBD2 (6 bases). Germline V lookup: CDR1 SGHRS, CDR2 YFSETQ. The CDR3 spans 14 residues. The ends were cut back, 4 bases at V and 7 bases at J, with 15 bases in the middle. The CDR3 here is CASSPSGLSNEQFF. CDR3 coding DNA: TGCGCCAGCAGCCCGTCGGGACTTAGTAATGAGCAGTTCTTC. The whole variable domain, filled in from reference TRBV5-1 and TRBJ2-1, reads KAGVTQTPRYLIKTRGQQVTLSCSPISGHRSVSWYQQTPGQGLQFLFEYFSETQRNKGNFPGRFSGRQFSNSRSEMNVSTLELGDSALYLCASSPSGLSNEQFFGPGTRLTVL.

V usage is TRBV30 and J usage is TRBJ1-5, with unresolved D. Germline CDR1 is GTSNPN and CDR2 is SVGIG (reference sequence). V was shortened by 1 base and J by 6 bases, with 13 bases between the two germline ends. The CDR3 is 14 amino acids. CDR3 nucleotide sequence: TGTGCCTGGAGTGAGAACGTTGGCCCTCAGCCCCAGCATTTT. Residues: CAWSENVGPQPQHF.

The rearrangement links TRBV7-2 to TRBJ2-3; 11 nucleotides agree with TRBD2. Germline assignment: CDR1 SGHTA and CDR2 FQGNSA. This CDR3 contains 13 residues. Germline trimming cut 9 bases from V and 8 bases from J; bases unmatched to any gene: 7. The CDR3 spells CASGLAGSGTQYF. CDR3 bases: TGTGCCAGTGGACTAGCGGGTTCGGGTACGCAGTATTTT.

The rearrangement joins TRBV5-1 to TRBJ1-1, with TRBD1 as a possible D gene (5 bases). Looked up from germline, CDR1 is SGHRS and CDR2 is YFSETQ. This CDR3 is built from 13 residues. Deletions cut 4 bases from V and 7 bases from J, with 14 bases between. CDR3 bases: TGCGCCAGCAGCACGGCCGACAGACGTGAAGCTTTCTTT. Amino acids: CASSTADRREAFF.

In regard to this clone: Other nucleotide sequences in the sample specify the same CDR3. The V gene is TRBV10-3, the J gene TRBJ2-5; no firm D call. The CDR3 loop spans 14 amino acids. V lost 2 bases and J 5 bases, leaving 12 bases between the germline ends. Germline CDR1 and CDR2: ENHRY and SYGVKD. The CDR3 is CAISEPTLRETQYF. In DNA, the CDR3 is TGTGCCATCAGTGAGCCCACGCTTCGGGAGACCCAGTACTTC.

This sequence joins TRBV25-1 and TRBJ1-4; 7 bases agree with TRBD1. Germline V gene lookup returns CDR1 MGHDK and CDR2 SYGVNS. V shed 6 bases, J shed 3 bases, and the junction held 16 bases outside the gene matches. The CDR3 extends over 18 amino acids. The DNA of the CDR3 is TGTGCCAGCAGGCCTCCCCGACAGGGAAACCGGGCTAATGAAAAACTGTTTTTT. Protein product: CASRPPRQGNRANEKLFF.

This chain connects TRBV6-6 to TRBJ2-3; a weak D match, TRBD2 (6 bases). The CDR3 spans 14 residues. Germline V gene sequence: CDR1 MNHNY, CDR2 SVGAGI (reference sequence). The germline V and J ends were trimmed by 7 bases and 1 base, with 12 bases remaining between them. CDR3 loop: CASKVAARTDTQYF. The CDR3 DNA sequence: TGTGCCAGCAAGGTAGCGGCCCGCACAGATACGCAGTATTTT.

The chain uses TRBV7-2 and TRBJ1-4; D is perhaps TRBD1 (6 bases). Germline loops: CDR1 SGHTA, CDR2 FQGNSA. The CDR3 is 17 amino acids. Trimming removed 5 bases at V and 4 bases at J, with 20 bases between. The DNA for the CDR3 is TGTGCCAGCAGCCCGTGGACAGCGGGAAGGTTTAATGAAAAACTGTTTTTT. Residues: CASSPWTAGRFNEKLFF.

The rearrangement links TRBV25-1 to TRBJ2-4; TRBD1 agrees at 12 bases. The CDR3 spans 14 residues. Germline CDR1 reads MGHDK; CDR2 reads SYGVNS. J gave up 14 bases and V 5 bases, and 10 bases lay outside the gene matches. DNA for the CDR3: TGTGCCAGCAGTTCTACCGGGACAGGGGGCAGAAAGTACTTC. Translated, it gives CASSSTGTGGRKYF.

The chain joins TRBV5-5 to TRBJ1-4, with TRBD1 matching over 7 bases. This CDR3 comprises 16 residues. Losses at the gene ends were 4 bases for V and 2 bases for J; bases not matched to a gene: 8. Germline CDR1 reads SGHKS; CDR2 reads YYEKEE (reference sequence). CDR3 in DNA: TGTGCCAGCAGCCATCATTACAGGGGCACTAATGAAAAACTGTTTTTT. This translates into CASSHHYRGTNEKLFF. Looking up the rest from reference TRBV5-5 and TRBJ1-4 gives the full variable domain: DAGVTQSPTHLIKTRGQQVTLRCSPISGHKSVSWYQQVLGQGPQFIFQYYEKEERGRGNFPDRFSARQFPNYSSELNVNALLLGDSALYLCASSHHYRGTNEKLFFGSGTQLSVL.

This chain joins TRBV20-1 and TRBJ2-5; D gene unclear. CDR1 is DFQATT, CDR2 SNEGSKA, per germline (reference sequence). The CDR3 consists of 11 residues. V lost 5 bases to trimming and J lost 4 bases, with 8 bases between them. The CDR3 is CSAGPGETQYF. CDR3 DNA: TGCAGTGCTGGGCCAGGAGAGACCCAGTACTTC.

The genes are TRBV18 and TRBJ2-7; tentative D call: TRBD1 (6 bases). CDR1 and CDR2 from the germline V gene are KGHSH and LQKENI. The CDR3 has 16 residues. V lost 0 bases and J 6 bases, leaving 18 bases between the germline ends. The CDR3 here is CASSPPYRVQGSEQYF. CDR3 DNA sequence: TGTGCCAGCTCACCACCGTATCGGGTACAGGGAAGCGAGCAGTACTTC.

This chain joins TRBV7-3 and TRBJ1-2; 8 positions agree with TRBD1. Per germline, CDR1 SGHTA and CDR2 FQGTGA. The V gene end was trimmed by 5 bases and the J gene end by 6 bases; junction bases not matched to a gene: 5. This CDR3 is built from 13 residues. CDR3 sequence (DNA): TGTGCCAGCAGCCAAGGACAGGGTGATGGCTACACCTTC. The encoded protein is CASSQGQGDGYTF.

The rearrangement uses TRBV6-6 and TRBJ1-5, with a tentative D call TRBD1 (5 bases). Germline-derived CDR1 and CDR2 are MNHNY and SVGAGI (reference sequence). The CDR3 is 16 residues long. V was cut by 2 bases and J by 4 bases, with 15 bases left in between. The CDR3 reads CASSYDPVGPNQPQHF. CDR3 in DNA: TGTGCCAGCAGTTACGACCCAGTGGGGCCTAATCAGCCCCAGCATTTT.

This clone turned up a few times. The rearrangement joins TRBV7-9 to TRBJ1-3; possible D gene TRBD1, 6 bases. Trimming took 5 bases from V and 4 from J, leaving 9 bases between them. Germline V CDR1 and CDR2: SEHNR, FQNEAQ (reference sequence). This CDR3 is 13 amino acids long. Here the CDR3 DNA reads TGTGCCAGCAGCACAGGGAACGGAAACACCATATATTTT. Residues: CASSTGNGNTIYF.

Only a few counts were recorded for this clone. One junction end disagrees with the germline gene, perhaps due to a read error. The CDR3 bases are TGCGCCAGCAGCCAAGTCCTCAGGGACACTGAAGCTTTCTTT. It translates to CASSQVLRDTEAFF. The chain recombines TRBV5-4 with TRBJ1-1, with TRBD1 as a possible D gene (5 bases). Germline CDR1 is SGHNT and CDR2 is YYREEE (reference sequence). This CDR3 is built from 14 residues.